This TCR beta chain was sequenced for a study of TIL therapy for anti-PD-1-resistant metastatic lung cancer. Study at large: Tumors carried a median around 1.4 non-synonymous mutations per megabase. General observations from the study: Compared with baseline intratumoral T cells, expanded TIL cultures were more clonal and less diverse (around 6% vs 30%).

CDR1 and CDR2 (germline): SGHRS, YFSETQ. Deletions cut 3 bases from V and 0 bases from J, with 9 bases between. This CDR3 comprises 14 residues. To note about this clone: As yet, its antigen is unknown.

Sequencing used immunoSEQ v3. Sequencing depth was around 1.9 million read pairs for survey level, about 5-6 million for deep. The repertoire was sequenced with immunoSEQ multiplex PCR; TCRdb's copy has only in-frame clones and lacks some. This table has tens of thousands of clones, 65% to 80% appearing once. Time point: pre-treatment sample, taken before nivolumab and TIL therapy. Tumor tissue came from excised metastases, mostly pleural nodules or supraclavicular lymph nodes. Patients then received nivolumab; progressors got lymphodepletion, TIL and IL-2. The TCR comes from a person between 25 and 79 years old with non-small cell lung cancer. The V gene is TRBV5-1, the J gene TRBJ2-5, with D hard to call. Material: tumor tissue, obtained at baseline. CDR3 coding DNA: TGCGCCAGCAGCTCCTCAATGTACCAAGAGACCCAGTACTTC. As protein: CASSSSMYQETQYF.